This is a list of T cell receptor beta chains from one sample in a study of blood T cell repertoires in COVID-19. Sequencing was performed with immunoSEQ multiplex PCR; in TCRdb, only in-frame clones are kept and a portion is missing. Of 140,000 to 150,000 clones in the sample, roughly 85% were seen once. Sequenced material: PBMCs or T cells enriched from blood (not recorded which). The receptors derive from a man aged 50 or older who had recovered from COVID-19. Both conserved end residues are part of each CDR3. A D gene is named only where the DNA matches it firmly. Clone size appears in some rows only: once, few, many, or a class for an expanded clone.

v_call	d_call	clone_size	j_call	cdr3_nt	cdr3_aa
TRBV5-4	TRBD2	once	TRBJ2-5	TGTGCCAGCGGAACGGGACTAGCGGGGGGGCAGGAGACCCAGTACTTC	CASGTGLAGGQETQYF
TRBV5-1	TRBD1	.	TRBJ1-6	TGCGCCAGCAGCTTGGAAACAGGGGGCCGTTCACCCCTCCACTTT	CASSLETGGRSPLHF
TRBV4-1	TRBD2	.	TRBJ2-3	TGCGCCAGCAGACAGACTAGCGGGGGGGTAGGCACAGATACGCAGTATTTT	CASRQTSGGVGTDTQYF
TRBV5-5	.	.	TRBJ1-1	TGTGCCAGCAGCTTCGTTGGGGAGAAAGCTTTCTTT	CASSFVGEKAFF
TRBV9	TRBD1	.	TRBJ2-2	TGTGCCAGCAGCGTAGATCGGACAGGAAAACGAACAACCGGGGAGCTGTTTTTT	CASSVDRTGKRTTGELFF
TRBV28	.	.	TRBJ2-3	TGTGCCAGCAGCGTTTTGACAGATACGCAGTATTTT	CASSVLTDTQYF
TRBV19	.	once	TRBJ1-2	TGTGCCAGTAGTATAGTAGGGGCCCCGGAGGGCTACACCTTC	CASSIVGAPEGYTF
TRBV4-3	TRBD2	.	TRBJ2-2	TGCGCCAGCAGCCGCCTAGACCCGGGACTAGCGGGAGGGCCCACCGGGGAGCTGTTTTTT	CASSRLDPGLAGGPTGELFF
TRBV29-1	.	.	TRBJ1-2	TGCAGCGTCAGGCTGGGGGGCTATGGCTACACCTTC	CSVRLGGYGYTF
TRBV7-2	.	.	TRBJ1-5	TGTGCCAGCGCGGCACAGGGCAATCAGCCCCAGCATTTT	CASAAQGNQPQHF
TRBV20-1	.	once	TRBJ1-3	TGCAGTGCTAGTGAGGCGGCCTCTGGAAACACCATATATTTT	CSASEAASGNTIYF
TRBV5-1	.	.	TRBJ1-3	TGCGCCAGCAGCTTGGGGGGAGCCTCTGGAAACACCATATATTTT	CASSLGGASGNTIYF
TRBV11-2	.	once	TRBJ1-1	TGTGCCAGCAGCGGGCATAACATGAACACTGAAGCTTTCTTT	CASSGHNMNTEAFF
TRBV2	.	.	TRBJ2-3	TGTGCCAGCAGTTTATACGCACTCGTGCCAGATACGCAGTATTTT	CASSLYALVPDTQYF
TRBV7-9	TRBD1	.	TRBJ1-4	TGTGCCATTTCGACAGGGGAGACTAATGAAAAACTGTTTTTT	CAISTGETNEKLFF
TRBV7-2	TRBD1	.	TRBJ1-1	TGTGCCAGCAGCCCGACAGGGGTGAACACTGAAGCTTTCTTT	CASSPTGVNTEAFF
TRBV6-5	.	.	TRBJ1-5	TGTGCCAGCAGTTACTCGTTTCAGGGCAATCAGCCCCAGCATTTT	CASSYSFQGNQPQHF
TRBV18	.	.	TRBJ1-2	TGTGCCAGCTCACCACTTCGCTACGGGGGGCGCAAGGTCAACTATGGCTACACCTTC	CASSPLRYGGRKVNYGYTF
TRBV27	.	.	TRBJ2-7	TGTGCCAGCAGTTTACGAGGGGGCGAGCAGTACTTC	CASSLRGGEQYF
TRBV6-2/TRBV6-3	TRBD1	.	TRBJ1-2	TGTGCCAGCAGTCCCATTCGGACAGGGAGGAACTATGGCTACACCTTC	CASSPIRTGRNYGYTF
TRBV4-1	.	.	TRBJ1-5	TGCGCCAGCAGCCAAGAGTCGGGGGGTGCAAATCAGCCCCAGCATTTT	CASSQESGGANQPQHF
TRBV29-1	.	.	TRBJ1-1	TGCAGCGTTGGGCCGATAAACACTGAAGCTTTCTTT	CSVGPINTEAFF
TRBV4-3	TRBD2	.	TRBJ2-7	TGCGCCAGCAGCCGAGGACTAGCGGGGCTAACCTACGAGCAGTACTTC	CASSRGLAGLTYEQYF
TRBV18	TRBD1	.	TRBJ1-2	TGTGCCAGCTCAATGGTTGGACAGGGGGCTACCTATGGCTACACCTTC	CASSMVGQGATYGYTF
TRBV5-1	.	.	TRBJ1-1	TGCGCCAGCAGCTTACAGGGTTTGGGGACTGAAGCTTTCTTT	CASSLQGLGTEAFF
TRBV3-1/TRBV3-2	.	.	TRBJ1-1	TGTGCCAGCAGCCAAGACGCAAGGGGCGAAGCTTTCTTT	CASSQDARGEAFF
TRBV27	TRBD2	.	TRBJ2-1	TGTGCCAGCAGTTCTTCAGGGTTGCTAGCGGGAGGGCTAAGGAATGAGCAGTTCTTC	CASSSSGLLAGGLRNEQFF
TRBV30	TRBD1	.	TRBJ1-2	TGTGCCTGGAGTAGGACAGGGAATGGCTACACCTTC	CAWSRTGNGYTF
TRBV28	.	.	TRBJ2-6	TGTGCCAGCAGTTATACAGTGGCTGGGGCCAACGTCCTGACTTTC	CASSYTVAGANVLTF
TRBV24-1	TRBD1	.	TRBJ2-5	TGTGCCACCAGTGACCCTGACAGGGCCCAAGAGACCCAGTACTTC	CATSDPDRAQETQYF
TRBV27	.	.	TRBJ1-6	TGTGCCAGCAGTTTAGGGGCAGCCCGGAGCTCCTATAATTCACCCCTCCACTTT	CASSLGAARSSYNSPLHF
TRBV18	TRBD2	.	TRBJ2-6	TGTGCCAGCTCACCTGCAGCGGGGAGCTCTGGGGCCAACGTCCTGACTTTC	CASSPAAGSSGANVLTF
TRBV28	.	.	TRBJ2-3	TGTGCCAGCAATAGCGGAGACCCCACAGATACGCAGTATTTT	CASNSGDPTDTQYF
TRBV12-3/TRBV12-4	TRBD2	.	TRBJ2-7	TGTGCCAGCAGCCTCATAGCGGGAGTGAAGTACTTC	CASSLIAGVKYF
TRBV29-1	.	.	TRBJ1-5	TGCAGCGTTGTTGGCGGGAACCCCGATCAGCCCCAGCATTTT	CSVVGGNPDQPQHF
TRBV27	TRBD2	.	TRBJ2-5	TGTGCCAGCAGTTTATTGGGCGCGGGGGGATACCAAGAGACCCAGTACTTC	CASSLLGAGGYQETQYF
TRBV5-1	.	.	TRBJ1-2	TGCGCCAGCAGCCAGGGGCCCGGGACAACGATCTATGGCTACACCTTC	CASSQGPGTTIYGYTF
TRBV5-1	.	.	TRBJ2-7	TGCGCCAGCAGCTTGGGCGGCAGTTCCTACGAGCAGTACTTC	CASSLGGSSYEQYF
TRBV7-8	.	.	TRBJ1-2	TGTGCCAGCAGCTTAGGACAGGACCTCTATGGCTACACCTTC	CASSLGQDLYGYTF